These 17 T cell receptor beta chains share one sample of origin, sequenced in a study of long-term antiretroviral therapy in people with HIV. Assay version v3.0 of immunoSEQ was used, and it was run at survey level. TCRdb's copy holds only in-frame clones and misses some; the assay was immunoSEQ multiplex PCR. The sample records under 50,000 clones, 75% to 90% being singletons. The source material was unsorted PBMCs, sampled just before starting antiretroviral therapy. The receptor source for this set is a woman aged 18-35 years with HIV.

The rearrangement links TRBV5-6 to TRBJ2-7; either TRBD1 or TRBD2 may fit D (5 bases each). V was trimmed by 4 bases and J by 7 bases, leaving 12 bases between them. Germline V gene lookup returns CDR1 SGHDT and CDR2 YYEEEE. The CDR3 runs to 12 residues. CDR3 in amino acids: CASSGGFPEQYF. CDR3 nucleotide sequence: TGTGCCAGCAGCGGGGGTTTCCCGGAGCAGTACTTC.

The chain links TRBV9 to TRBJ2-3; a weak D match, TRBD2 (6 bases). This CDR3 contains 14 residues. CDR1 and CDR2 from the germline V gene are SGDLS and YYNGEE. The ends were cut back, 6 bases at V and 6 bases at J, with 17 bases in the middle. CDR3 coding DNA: TGTGCCAGCACCGCGGGATCCACATCGGATACGCAGTATTTT. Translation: CASTAGSTSDTQYF.

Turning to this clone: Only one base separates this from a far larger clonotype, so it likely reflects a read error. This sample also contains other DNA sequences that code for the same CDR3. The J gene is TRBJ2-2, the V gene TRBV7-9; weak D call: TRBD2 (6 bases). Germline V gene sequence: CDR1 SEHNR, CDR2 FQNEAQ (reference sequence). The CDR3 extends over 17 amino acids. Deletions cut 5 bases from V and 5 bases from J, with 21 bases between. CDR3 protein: CASSQGLEGELTGELFF. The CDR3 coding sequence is TGTGCCAGCAGCCAAGGTTTGGAGGGAGAGTTAACCGGGGAGCTGTTTTTT.

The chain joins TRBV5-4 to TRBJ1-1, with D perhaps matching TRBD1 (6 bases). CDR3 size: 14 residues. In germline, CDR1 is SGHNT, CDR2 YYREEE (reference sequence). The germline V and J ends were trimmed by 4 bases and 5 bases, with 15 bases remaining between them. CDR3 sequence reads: CASSRTGFRTEAFF. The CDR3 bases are TGTGCCAGCAGCCGAACAGGGTTTAGGACTGAAGCTTTCTTT.

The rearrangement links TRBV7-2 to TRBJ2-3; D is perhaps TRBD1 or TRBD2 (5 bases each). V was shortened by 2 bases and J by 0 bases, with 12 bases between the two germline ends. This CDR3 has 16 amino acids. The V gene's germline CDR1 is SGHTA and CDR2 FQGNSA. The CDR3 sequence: CASSLSWGTSTDTQYF. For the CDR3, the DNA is TGTGCCAGCAGCTTATCGTGGGGGACCAGCACAGATACGCAGTATTTT.

CDR3 bases: TGCGCCAGCAGCCAAGATGGAGCGGGTACCGGGGAGCTGTTTTTT. It codes for CASSQDGAGTGELFF. This chain connects TRBV4-3 to TRBJ2-2, with D perhaps matching TRBD2 (6 bases). Germline CDR1 is LGHNA and CDR2 is YSLEER. The CDR3 is made up of 15 amino acids. Between the trimmed V and J ends, which lost 0 bases and 5 bases, there was a span of 10 bases.

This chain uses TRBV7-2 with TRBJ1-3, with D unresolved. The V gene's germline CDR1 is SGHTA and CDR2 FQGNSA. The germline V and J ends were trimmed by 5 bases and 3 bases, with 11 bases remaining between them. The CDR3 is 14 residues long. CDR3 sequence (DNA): TGTGCCAGCAGCCCTACAAGAAGTGGAAACACCATATATTTT. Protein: CASSPTRSGNTIYF.

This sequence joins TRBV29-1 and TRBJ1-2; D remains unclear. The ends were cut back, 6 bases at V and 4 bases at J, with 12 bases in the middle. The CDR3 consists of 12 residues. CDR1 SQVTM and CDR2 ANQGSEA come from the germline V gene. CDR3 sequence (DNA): TGCAGCGTGGTGGAGGAACTCTATGGCTACACCTTC. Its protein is CSVVEELYGYTF.

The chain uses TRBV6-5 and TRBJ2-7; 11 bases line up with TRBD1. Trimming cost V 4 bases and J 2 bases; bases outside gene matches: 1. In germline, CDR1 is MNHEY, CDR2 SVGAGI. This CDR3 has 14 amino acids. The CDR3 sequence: CASSSGQGAYEQYF. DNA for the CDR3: TGTGCCAGCAGTTCGGGACAGGGGGCCTACGAGCAGTACTTC.

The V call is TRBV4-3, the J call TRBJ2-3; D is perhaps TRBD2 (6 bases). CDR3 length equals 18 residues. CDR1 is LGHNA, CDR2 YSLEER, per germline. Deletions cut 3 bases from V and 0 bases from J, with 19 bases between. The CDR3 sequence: CASSQVLGSRVSTDTQYF. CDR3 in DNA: TGCGCCAGCAGCCAGGTGCTCGGGAGTAGAGTGAGCACAGATACGCAGTATTTT.

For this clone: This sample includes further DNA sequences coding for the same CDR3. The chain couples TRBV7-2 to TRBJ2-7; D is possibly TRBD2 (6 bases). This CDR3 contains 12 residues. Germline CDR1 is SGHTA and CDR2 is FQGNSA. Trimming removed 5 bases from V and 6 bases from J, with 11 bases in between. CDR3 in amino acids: CASSMTRGEQYF. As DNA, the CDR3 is TGTGCCAGCAGCATGACTAGGGGCGAGCAGTACTTC.

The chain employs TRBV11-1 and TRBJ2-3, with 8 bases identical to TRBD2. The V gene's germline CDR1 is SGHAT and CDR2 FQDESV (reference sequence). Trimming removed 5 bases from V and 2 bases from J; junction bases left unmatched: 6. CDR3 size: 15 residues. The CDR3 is CASSKPGLDTDTQYF. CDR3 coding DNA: TGTGCCAGCAGCAAACCGGGACTAGACACAGATACGCAGTATTTT.

In DNA, the CDR3 is TGTGCCAGCACTTCCTTCACCGGGACAGAGGGCCGCGAGCAGTACTTC. Translation gives CASTSFTGTEGREQYF. The chain recombines TRBV28 with TRBJ2-7, with 7 bases identical to TRBD1. J gave up 6 bases and V 7 bases, and 18 bases lay outside the gene matches. Per the germline V gene, CDR1 is MDHEN and CDR2 is SYDVKM. This CDR3 has 16 residues. The full variable domain, completed using reference TRBV28 and TRBJ2-7, is DVKVTQSSRYLVKRTGEKVFLECVQDMDHENMFWYRQDPGLGLRLIYFSYDVKMKEKGDIPEGYSVSREKKERFSLILESASTNQTSMYLCASTSFTGTEGREQYFGPGTRLTVT.

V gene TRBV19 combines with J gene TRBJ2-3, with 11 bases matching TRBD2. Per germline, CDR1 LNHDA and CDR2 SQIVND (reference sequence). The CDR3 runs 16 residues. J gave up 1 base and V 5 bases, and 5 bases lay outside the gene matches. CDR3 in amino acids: CASSFGTSGGTDTQYF. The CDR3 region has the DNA TGTGCCAGTAGTTTCGGGACTAGCGGCGGCACAGATACGCAGTATTTT.

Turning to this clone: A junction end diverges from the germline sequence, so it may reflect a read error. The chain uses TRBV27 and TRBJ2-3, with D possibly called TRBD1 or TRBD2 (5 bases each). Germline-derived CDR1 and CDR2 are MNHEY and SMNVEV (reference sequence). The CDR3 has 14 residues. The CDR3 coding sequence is TGTGCCAGCAGTTTAGGCTCCGGCCAGGGACCCAGAGATTTT. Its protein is CASSLGSGQGPRDF.

The CDR3 here is CASSQAGGARDEQYF. DNA of the CDR3: TGCGCCAGCAGCCAAGCTGGGGGCGCGAGGGACGAGCAGTACTTC. V is TRBV4-1 and J is TRBJ2-7, with D possibly matching TRBD1 (6 bases). This CDR3 has 15 residues. Germline values: CDR1 MGHRA, CDR2 YSYEKL. With 1 base removed from V and 5 bases from J, the gap between germline ends came to 15 bases.

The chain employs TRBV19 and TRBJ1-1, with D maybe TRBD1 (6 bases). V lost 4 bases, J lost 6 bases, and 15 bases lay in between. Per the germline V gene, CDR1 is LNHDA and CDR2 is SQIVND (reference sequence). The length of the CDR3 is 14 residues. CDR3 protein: CASSTSQGGAEAFF. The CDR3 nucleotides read TGTGCCAGTAGTACATCACAGGGAGGGGCTGAAGCTTTCTTT.